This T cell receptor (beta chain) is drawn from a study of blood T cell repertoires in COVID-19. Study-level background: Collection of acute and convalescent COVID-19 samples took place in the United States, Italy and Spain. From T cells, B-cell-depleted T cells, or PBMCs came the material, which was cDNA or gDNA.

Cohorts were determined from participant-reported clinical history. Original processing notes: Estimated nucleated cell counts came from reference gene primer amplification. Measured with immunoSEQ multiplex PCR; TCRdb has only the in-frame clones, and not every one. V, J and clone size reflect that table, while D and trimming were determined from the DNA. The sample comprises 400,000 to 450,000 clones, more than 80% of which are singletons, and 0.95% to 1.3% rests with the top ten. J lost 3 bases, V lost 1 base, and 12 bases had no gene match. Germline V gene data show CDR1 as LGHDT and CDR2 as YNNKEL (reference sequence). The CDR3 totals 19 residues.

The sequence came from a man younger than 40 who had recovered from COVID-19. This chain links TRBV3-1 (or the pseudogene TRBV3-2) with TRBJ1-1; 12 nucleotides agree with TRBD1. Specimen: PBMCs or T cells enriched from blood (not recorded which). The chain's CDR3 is CASSQGGDRGRGLHTEAFF. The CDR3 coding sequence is TGTGCCAGCAGCCAAGGGGGGGACAGGGGGCGCGGGTTGCACACTGAAGCTTTCTTT.